The 19 T cell receptor beta chains below come from one sample, sequenced in a study of OX40 agonist ivuxolimab in advanced cancers. TCRdb's table, derived via immunoSEQ multiplex PCR, lists solely in-frame clones and lacks some. The sample has approximately 100,000 clones, about nine tenths seen once. The source was CD4+ or CD8+ T cells sorted from blood, collected in a trial of the OX40 agonist ivuxolimab. These receptor sequences come from an adult with an advanced solid tumor such as melanoma, head and neck, liver or kidney cancer.

The rearrangement uses TRBV9 and TRBJ2-5; 7 nucleotides match TRBD2. The J segment lost 5 bases and the V segment lost 0 bases, leaving 7 bases of the junction unmatched. This CDR3 contains 15 residues. Germline CDR1 reads SGDLS; CDR2 reads YYNGEE. CDR3 loop: CASSVGVRGGETQYF. The CDR3 DNA follows: TGTGCCAGCAGCGTAGGAGTTAGGGGAGGGGAGACCCAGTACTTC. Variable domain in full (rest from reference TRBV9 and TRBJ2-5): DSGVTQTPKHLITATGQRVTLRCSPRSGDLSVYWYQQSLDQGLQFLIQYYNGEERAKGNILERFSAQQFPDLHSELNLSSLELGDSALYFCASSVGVRGGETQYFGPGTRLLVL.

The chain recombines TRBV5-1 with TRBJ2-1, with no clear D. With 0 bases removed from V and 11 bases from J, the gap between germline ends came to 12 bases. Germline V gene data show CDR1 as SGHRS and CDR2 as YFSETQ. The CDR3 is 13 residues long. The chain's CDR3 is CASSLEVVGQQFF. In DNA form, the CDR3 reads TGCGCCAGCAGCTTGGAGGTGGTCGGCCAGCAGTTCTTC.

The V gene is TRBV18, the J gene TRBJ2-1; 11 positions agree with TRBD1. Germline CDR1 reads KGHSH; CDR2 reads LQKENI. V dropped 0 bases and J dropped 5; count of bases not matched to a gene: 3. The CDR3 runs 16 residues. CDR3 protein: CASSPPGQGVNNEQFF. The CDR3 DNA reads as TGTGCCAGCTCACCACCGGGACAGGGGGTCAACAATGAGCAGTTCTTC. Supplemented by reference TRBV18 and TRBJ2-1, the full variable domain reads NAGVMQNPRHLVRRRGQEARLRCSPMKGHSHVYWYRQLPEEGLKFMVYLQKENIIDESGMPKERFSAEFPKEGPSILRIQQVVRGDSAAYFCASSPPGQGVNNEQFFGPGTRLTVL.

CDR3 nucleotides: TGTGCCAGCAGTTATCTCAGAGGTAGCGAAAAACTGTTTTTT. It yields the protein CASSYLRGSEKLFF. V gene TRBV6-5 combines with J gene TRBJ1-4, with D hard to call. CDR3 length: 14 residues. The germline V and J ends were trimmed by 3 bases and 8 bases, with 13 bases remaining between them. CDR1 is MNHEY, CDR2 SVGAGI, per germline.

This rearrangement joins TRBV5-1 to TRBJ2-7, with 9 positions matching TRBD1. V was pared by 4 bases and J by 0 bases, with 5 bases of the junction left unmatched. The CDR3 is 15 residues long. Germline CDR1 and CDR2: SGHRS and YFSETQ. This chain's CDR3 is CASSLGTGSSYEQYF. CDR3 in DNA: TGCGCCAGCAGCCTCGGGACAGGGAGCTCCTACGAGCAGTACTTC.

The chain has TRBV20-1 and TRBJ1-2; 7 bases line up with TRBD1. CDR1 is DFQATT and CDR2 is SNEGSKA in the germline V gene (reference sequence). The CDR3 contains 11 residues. The CDR3 nucleotides read TGCGGAAAGACAGGGCCGTGGGGCTACACCTTC. This translates into CGKTGPWGYTF.

The chain is built from TRBV28 and TRBJ1-2; D unclear. Trimming left V 5 bases short and J 4 bases short, with 14 bases between. Per the germline V gene, CDR1 is MDHEN and CDR2 is SYDVKM. This CDR3 has 14 residues. CDR3 coding DNA: TGTGCCAGCAGTCTACCGGGCGGCGGCTATGGCTACACCTTC. It codes for CASSLPGGGYGYTF.

The V and J genes are TRBV5-1 and TRBJ2-3; 8 bases align to TRBD1. The junction had 11 bases not matched to a gene; V was cut back by 5 bases and J by 9 bases. CDR3 length: 14 residues. Looked up from germline, CDR1 is SGHRS and CDR2 is YFSETQ. The DNA of the CDR3 is TGCGCCAGCAGAGTAGGACAGGGATTAGACACGCAGTATTTT. It translates to CASRVGQGLDTQYF. The complete variable domain, with remaining parts taken from reference TRBV5-1 and TRBJ2-3, reads KAGVTQTPRYLIKTRGQQVTLSCSPISGHRSVSWYQQTPGQGLQFLFEYFSETQRNKGNFPGRFSGRQFSNSRSEMNVSTLELGDSALYLCASRVGQGLDTQYFGPGTRLTVL.

CDR3 DNA: TGTGCCAGCAGCCAAATGCCTCCGGGACAGTACAATGAGCAGTTCTTC. Translating gives CASSQMPPGQYNEQFF. The V call is TRBV6-6, the J call TRBJ2-1; 7 nucleotides match TRBD1. Germline values: CDR1 MNHNY, CDR2 SVGAGI (reference sequence). The J segment lost 4 bases and the V segment lost 6 bases, leaving 12 bases of the junction unmatched. The CDR3 is 16 amino acids.

This sequence joins TRBV28 and TRBJ2-3, with D perhaps matching TRBD1 or TRBD2 (5 bases each). Trimming removed 4 bases at V and 2 bases at J, with 7 bases between. The CDR3 is 13 amino acids. CDR1 MDHEN and CDR2 SYDVKM come from the germline V gene. The CDR3 region is CASSSGTTDTQYF. In DNA, the CDR3 is TGTGCCAGCAGTTCCGGGACCACAGATACGCAGTATTTT.

The V gene is TRBV6-1, the J gene TRBJ1-5; the D gene is possibly TRBD1 (6 bases). The CDR3 contains 15 residues. Germline values: CDR1 MNHNS, CDR2 SASEGT. V was clipped by 7 bases and J by 0 bases, with 13 bases between them. CDR3 amino acids: CASTPQGLSNQPQHF. As DNA, the CDR3 is TGTGCCAGCACCCCACAGGGACTTAGCAATCAGCCCCAGCATTTT.

The V and J genes are TRBV6-6 and TRBJ1-1; possibly TRBD1 for D (5 bases). Trimming removed 6 bases from V and 3 bases from J, with 14 bases in between. Germline V gene lookup returns CDR1 MNHNY and CDR2 SVGAGI (reference sequence). This CDR3 region has 14 residues. CDR3 DNA: TGTGCCAGCAGACCGCCTCAGGGTTACACTGAAGCTTTCTTT. Translated: CASRPPQGYTEAFF.

This rearrangement joins TRBV7-8 to TRBJ2-1; D gene uncertain. The V gene's germline CDR1 is SGHVS and CDR2 FQNEAQ. CDR3 size: 13 residues. The ends were cut back, 4 bases at V and 9 bases at J, with 13 bases in the middle. The CDR3 DNA sequence: TGTGCCAGCAGCTCCCAAGTACGGGCTGAGCAGTTCTTC. This translates into CASSSQVRAEQFF.

This clone was detected only once. The chain is built from TRBV4-3 and TRBJ1-4; 8 bases align to TRBD1. The CDR3 loop spans 15 amino acids. Looked up from germline, CDR1 is LGHNA and CDR2 is YSLEER. The ends lost 6 bases at V and 0 bases at J; junction bases unmatched: 3. The CDR3 region is CASRDRAATNEKLFF. CDR3 bases: TGCGCCAGCAGGGACAGGGCTGCAACTAATGAAAAACTGTTTTTT.

This sequence joins TRBV4-2 and TRBJ2-2; 11 nucleotides align to TRBD2. V was pared by 1 base and J by 2 bases, with 3 bases of the junction left unmatched. This CDR3 is 17 amino acids long. CDR1 is LGHNA, CDR2 YNFKEQ, per germline. The CDR3 spells CASSQVGLADNTGELFF. CDR3 in DNA: TGTGCCAGCAGCCAAGTGGGACTAGCGGACAACACCGGGGAGCTGTTTTTT.

This chain connects TRBV19 to TRBJ2-7; D may correspond to TRBD1 or TRBD2 (7 bases each). Germline CDR1 is LNHDA and CDR2 is SQIVND (reference sequence). The CDR3 sequence is 15 residues long. Trimming pared 5 bases from V and 3 bases from J, leaving 17 bases between. The CDR3 loop is CASSLGRDRLYEQYF. In DNA, the CDR3 is TGTGCCAGTAGTTTGGGGAGGGACAGACTCTACGAGCAGTACTTC.

The count of this clone is one. The gene calls are TRBV4-2 and TRBJ2-1, with 11 bases identical to TRBD2. Per the germline V gene, CDR1 is LGHNA and CDR2 is YNFKEQ. CDR3 length: 17 amino acids. The ends lost 4 bases at V and 10 bases at J; junction bases unmatched: 15. The CDR3: CASSPSGGSGREREQFF. CDR3 bases: TGTGCCAGCAGCCCCTCTGGGGGTAGCGGGAGGGAGAGAGAGCAGTTCTTC.

The chain joins TRBV12-2 to TRBJ1-4. TRBV12-2 is flagged as a pseudogene. The CDR3 is made up of 15 amino acids. In DNA form, the CDR3 reads TGTGCAAGTCGCTTAAATAGGGCCGAGCAGGAAAAACTGTTTTTT. Amino acids: CASRLNRAEQEKLFF.

V gene TRBV19 combines with J gene TRBJ2-2; 8 bases match TRBD2. The trim removed 3 bases at V and 0 bases at J, leaving 3 bases unmatched. This CDR3 is built from 16 residues. Looked up from germline, CDR1 is LNHDA and CDR2 is SQIVND (reference sequence). The CDR3 sequence is CASSIGSGTNTGELFF. The CDR3 nucleotides are TGTGCCAGTAGTATCGGTAGCGGGACGAACACCGGGGAGCTGTTTTTT.